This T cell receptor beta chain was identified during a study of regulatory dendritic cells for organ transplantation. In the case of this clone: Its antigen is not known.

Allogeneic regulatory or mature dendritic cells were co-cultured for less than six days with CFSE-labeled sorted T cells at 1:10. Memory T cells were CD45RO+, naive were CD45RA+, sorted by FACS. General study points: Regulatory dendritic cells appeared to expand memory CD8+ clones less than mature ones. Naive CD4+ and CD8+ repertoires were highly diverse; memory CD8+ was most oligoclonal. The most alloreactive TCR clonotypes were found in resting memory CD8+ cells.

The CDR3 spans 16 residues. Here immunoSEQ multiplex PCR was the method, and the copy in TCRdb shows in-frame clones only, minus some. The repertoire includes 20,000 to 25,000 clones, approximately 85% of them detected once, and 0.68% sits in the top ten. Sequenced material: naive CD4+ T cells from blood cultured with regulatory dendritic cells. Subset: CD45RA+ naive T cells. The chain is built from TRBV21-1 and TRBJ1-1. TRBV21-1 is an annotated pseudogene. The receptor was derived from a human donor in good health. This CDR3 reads CASSKDGDPLNTEAFF. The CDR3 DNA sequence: TGTGCCAGCAGCAAAGATGGAGACCCTTTGAACACTGAAGCTTTCTTT.